This T cell receptor beta chain stems from a study of PD-1 blockade in classical Hodgkin lymphoma. Overall study results and limits: Newly diagnosed patients reportedly trailed healthy donors in baseline TCR diversity.

All patients relapsed after autologous stem cell transplantation, and brentuximab vedotin exposure varied. Relapsed/refractory classical Hodgkin lymphoma patients had complete, partial or progressive responses. V shed 5 bases and J shed 3 bases, with 5 bases lying between them. This CDR3 region has 11 residues. The germline V gene encodes CDR1 SNHLY and CDR2 FYNNEI. In this sample, this clone turned up a few times. Antigen unknown. Profiled with immunoSEQ multiplex PCR; TCRdb holds only in-frame clones, not every one. Of 35,000 to 45,000 clones in the sample, roughly three quarters are singletons; the top ten hold around an eighth.

The TCR comes from a human donor with classical Hodgkin lymphoma. V and J are TRBV2 and TRBJ2-7; D unresolved. Sample: peripheral blood mononuclear cells (PBMCs), taken before the second cycle of nivolumab. The CDR3 here is CASSYYYEQYF. The CDR3 coding sequence is TGTGCCAGCAGTTACTACTACGAGCAGTACTTC.